A selection of T cell receptor beta chains follows, all from one sample in a study of shared clonotypes between healthy human individuals. Repertoires were generated with immunoSEQ multiplex PCR, while TCRdb's copy carries only in-frame clones and drops some. The sample has about 2,200,000 clones, about 92% seen once; the top ten hold about 1.8%. The sequencing input was naive CD8+ T cells from PBMCs. These receptors all come from a man aged 18 to 29 in good health. Some clones in this sample may be carry-over from other donors' samples. CDR3s include the opening cysteine and the closing phenylalanine or tryptophan. The D gene is left open where the match is weak. The size of a clone is reported for some rows only, either as once, few or many, or as a class for expanded clones.

TRBJ2-2 | TRBV5-1 | NA | NA | CASSLFRDPSGELFF | TGCGCCAGCAGCTTATTCCGGGACCCGAGTGGGGAGCTGTTTTTT
TRBJ2-1 | TRBV4-2 | TRBD2 | NA | CASSPGLAGGKNEQFF | TGTGCCAGCAGCCCAGGACTAGCGGGAGGTAAGAATGAGCAGTTCTTC
TRBJ2-7 | TRBV5-1 | TRBD1 | NA | CASSLVGQGAREQYF | TGCGCCAGCAGCTTGGTCGGGCAGGGGGCGCGTGAGCAGTACTTC
TRBJ2-3 | TRBV28 | TRBD2 | NA | CASTPGTSDTDTQYF | TGTGCCAGCACCCCCGGGACTAGCGACACAGATACGCAGTATTTT
TRBJ1-2 | TRBV6-1 | NA | NA | CASGRGRDKDYGYTF | TGTGCCAGCGGGAGAGGTCGGGACAAGGACTATGGCTACACCTTC
TRBJ1-4 | TRBV5-1 | TRBD1 | once | CASSLPRDRPNEKLFF | TGCGCCAGCAGCTTGCCCCGGGACAGGCCTAATGAAAAACTGTTTTTT
TRBJ2-1 | TRBV2 | NA | NA | CASSERLADIYNEQFF | TGTGCCAGCAGTGAACGCTTGGCGGATATATACAATGAGCAGTTCTTC
TRBJ1-5 | TRBV11-2 | NA | NA | CASSLVAAYSNQPQHF | TGTGCCAGCAGCTTAGTGGCGGCGTATAGCAATCAGCCCCAGCATTTT
TRBJ2-7 | TRBV7-2 | NA | NA | CASSFSRGTYEQYF | TGTGCCAGCAGCTTTAGTCGAGGGACCTACGAGCAGTACTTC
TRBJ2-1 | TRBV20-1 | NA | NA | CSGAHHNEQFF | TGCAGTGGAGCACATCACAATGAGCAGTTCTTC
TRBJ2-7 | TRBV14 | NA | NA | CASSQGFYQGYEQYF | TGTGCCAGCAGCCAAGGTTTTTATCAGGGATACGAGCAGTACTTC
TRBJ1-1 | TRBV29-1 | TRBD1 | NA | CSADGTGNTEAFF | TGCAGCGCCGACGGGACAGGGAACACTGAAGCTTTCTTT
TRBJ1-2 | TRBV23-1 | NA | NA | CASSQYSQSPLYGYTF | TGCGCCAGCAGTCAATATTCGCAGAGCCCCTTGTATGGCTACACCTTC
TRBJ2-7 | TRBV27 | NA | NA | CASSPGPIPPYEQYF | TGTGCCAGCAGCCCAGGTCCCATCCCTCCCTACGAGCAGTACTTC
TRBJ2-7 | TRBV15 | NA | NA | CATSRDYLASTGEQYF | TGTGCCACCAGCAGAGATTATCTAGCGAGTACGGGGGAGCAGTACTTC
TRBJ2-7 | TRBV27 | TRBD2 | NA | CASSVHSSGSSYEQYF | TGTGCCAGCAGCGTACATAGTAGCGGGAGCTCCTACGAGCAGTACTTC
TRBJ2-3 | TRBV9 | NA | NA | CASSVVPGVSDTQYF | TGTGCCAGCAGCGTAGTTCCGGGAGTTTCAGATACGCAGTATTTT
TRBJ1-1 | TRBV6-1 | NA | NA | CASTNRAGLNTEAFF | TGTGCCAGCACCAATCGGGCAGGGCTGAACACTGAAGCTTTCTTT
TRBJ1-5 | TRBV7-6 | TRBD1 | once | CASSFPGTGQVIKHF | TGTGCCAGCAGCTTCCCCGGGACAGGGCAAGTGATAAAGCATTTT
TRBJ2-7 | TRBV4-2 | NA | NA | CASSQGLGSYEQYF | TGTGCCAGCAGCCAGGGCCTGGGCTCCTACGAGCAGTACTTC
TRBJ2-1 | TRBV27 | NA | NA | CASSEFDRLSYNEQFF | TGTGCCAGCAGTGAGTTCGACAGGCTTTCCTACAATGAGCAGTTCTTC
TRBJ2-7 | TRBV7-3 | TRBD1 | NA | CASSLGQGAVEQYF | TGTGCCAGCAGCTTAGGCCAGGGGGCCGTCGAGCAGTACTTC
TRBJ1-3 | TRBV5-4 | NA | NA | CASSLGEGTGNTIYF | TGTGCCAGCAGCCTGGGGGAAGGAACTGGAAACACCATATATTTT
TRBJ2-5 | TRBV4-3 | TRBD2 | NA | CASSQHQREGFGETQYF | TGCGCCAGCAGCCAACATCAGCGGGAGGGGTTCGGGGAGACCCAGTACTTC
TRBJ1-2 | TRBV9 | NA | NA | CASSVVGGPLYGYTF | TGTGCCAGCAGCGTAGTGGGGGGGCCCCTCTATGGCTACACCTTC
TRBJ2-7 | TRBV30 | TRBD2 | NA | CAWSELAGSYEQYF | TGTGCCTGGAGTGAGCTAGCGGGGTCCTACGAGCAGTACTTC
TRBJ2-7 | TRBV6-6 | TRBD2 | NA | CASKIGTSGSEQYF | TGTGCCAGCAAGATCGGGACTAGCGGGAGCGAGCAGTACTTC
TRBJ2-2 | TRBV6-5 | TRBD2 | NA | CASSFASGNTGELFF | TGTGCCAGCAGTTTTGCTAGCGGGAACACCGGGGAGCTGTTTTTT
TRBJ2-3 | TRBV20-1 | NA | NA | CSAHTDTQYF | TGCAGTGCGCACACAGATACGCAGTATTTT
TRBJ1-2 | TRBV6-6 | NA | NA | CASSVDPRGSNYGYTF | TGTGCCAGCAGTGTGGACCCCCGGGGCTCTAACTATGGCTACACCTTC
TRBJ2-1 | TRBV14 | NA | NA | CASSQEGGEQFF | TGTGCCAGCAGCCAAGAAGGTGGGGAGCAGTTCTTC
TRBJ2-7 | TRBV9 | NA | once | CASSSGAPGYEQYF | TGTGCCAGCAGCTCCGGGGCCCCAGGCTACGAGCAGTACTTC
TRBJ2-1 | TRBV7-9 | NA | NA | CASSVFRGDEQFF | TGTGCCAGCAGCGTATTCAGGGGCGATGAGCAGTTCTTC